The clone carrying this T cell receptor (beta chain) was found many times. Antigen specificity is unknown. These data belong to a study of early T cells in non-severe SARS-CoV-2 infection. Broader study findings: Missing private and CD4 specificities, VDJdb matching favored anti-spike CD8 responses.

The TCR library protocol was used to attach unique molecular identifiers. These identifiers were attached to individual cDNA molecules. TCRdb independently ran MiXCR on the 5' RACE reads; one entry per CDR3 protein. The table has just over 70,000 distinct CDR3 sequences, approximately 13% seen once. Germline V gene sequence: CDR1 LNHDA, CDR2 SQIVND (reference sequence). This CDR3 is built from 14 residues. V lost 6 bases to trimming and J lost 3 bases, with 12 bases between them. This sequence originates from an adult who was a healthcare worker with PCR-confirmed SARS-CoV-2 infection or an uninfected control (not recorded which). V usage is TRBV19 and J usage is TRBJ1-5; D is unresolved. The sample taken for sequencing was whole blood. The CDR3 region has the DNA TGTGCCAGTAGCGTTCAGGTGCACAATCAGCCCCAGCATTTT. Amino acids: CASSVQVHNQPQHF.